The clone carrying this T cell receptor beta chain appeared once. No antigen is known for it. This entry belongs to a study of T cell responses to AZD1222 COVID-19 vaccine. Libraries were prepared by immunoSEQ multiplex PCR; TCRdb keeps only in-frame clonotypes and omits some of them. There are about 67,000 clones in the sample; about four fifths occur only once, and about 6.5% lies in the top ten. From germline, CDR1 is SGHRS and CDR2 YFSETQ. The CDR3 is made up of 15 amino acids. Losses at the gene ends were 0 bases for V and 4 bases for J; bases not matched to a gene: 5. Study conclusions and caveats: Donors skewed white British and female; clonal diversity was possibly underestimated.

This clonotype originated in an adult who received the AZD1222 COVID-19 vaccine. Sample: peripheral blood, taken 28 days after the second AZD1222 dose. J is TRBJ1-2 and V is TRBV5-1; the match to TRBD1 covers 8 bases. As DNA, the CDR3 is TGCGCCAGCAGCTTGGAGGACAGGGAGGCCTATGGCTACACCTTC. This sequence encodes CASSLEDREAYGYTF. Together with reference TRBV5-1 and TRBJ1-2, the CDR3 gives the full variable domain: KAGVTQTPRYLIKTRGQQVTLSCSPISGHRSVSWYQQTPGQGLQFLFEYFSETQRNKGNFPGRFSGRQFSNSRSEMNVSTLELGDSALYLCASSLEDREAYGYTFGSGTRLTVV.